This T cell receptor (beta chain) comes out of a study of blood T cell repertoires in COVID-19. Germline lookup yields CDR1 SGHTA and CDR2 FQGNSA. V dropped 1 base and J dropped 7 bases, with 8 bases sitting between them. The CDR3 length is 13 residues. Sequencing used immunoSEQ multiplex PCR; TCRdb keeps in-frame clones, though not all of them. This sample has 200,000 to 250,000 clones; roughly 90% occur once, and the top ten carry around 2.9%. This clone was seen only once. The chain employs TRBV7-2 and TRBJ1-5; D remains ambiguous. The specimen sequenced was peripheral blood. The source is a woman aged 55 to 70 with acute or convalescent COVID-19. The CDR3 loop is CASSLDGGQPQHF. CDR3 nucleotides: TGTGCCAGCAGCTTAGACGGAGGGCAGCCCCAGCATTTT.